A single sample is the source of the 8 T cell receptor beta chains below, sequenced in a study of shared clonotypes between healthy human individuals. The method was immunoSEQ multiplex PCR; TCRdb's version includes in-frame clones alone and lacks a portion of them. The sample carries fewer than 1.8 million clones, just under 99% recorded once. The sample consisted of naive CD4+ T cells sorted from blood. Indicated subset: CD45RA+ positively selected. All receptors come from a man in his thirties or forties in good health.

In DNA, the CDR3 is TGTGCCAGCAAGGGGGTAACAAGGGGGTCCTACGAGCAGTACTTC. It codes for CASKGVTRGSYEQYF. This chain uses TRBV6-5 with TRBJ2-7; D may be TRBD1 (6 bases). The CDR3 sequence is 15 residues long. Trimming took 7 bases from V and 1 from J, leaving 17 bases between them. CDR1 is MNHEY and CDR2 is SVGAGI in the germline V gene.

The chain is built from TRBV21-1 and TRBJ1-1; no check of the table's D call, TRBD1, against the DNA was made. TRBV21-1 represents a pseudogene. The CDR3 contains 14 residues. This chain's CDR3 is CAIKHQGVITEAFF. CDR3 nucleotide sequence: TGTGCCATCAAACATCAGGGGGTGATCACTGAAGCTTTCTTT.

The chain carries TRBV11-2 and TRBJ2-2, with D possibly matching TRBD1 (6 bases). Germline CDR1 SGHAT, CDR2 FQNNGV. V lost 5 bases and J lost 4, with 14 bases in between. The CDR3 sequence is 15 residues long. The CDR3 DNA sequence: TGTGCCAGCAGCGTGGGACACGGCCGCACCGGGGAGCTGTTTTTT. It translates to CASSVGHGRTGELFF.

The rearrangement joins TRBV6-5 to TRBJ1-2; 7 bases fit TRBD1. The V and J ends lost 6 bases and 7 bases, in that order; junction bases with no gene match: 11. This CDR3 is 14 amino acids long. Germline-derived CDR1 and CDR2 are MNHEY and SVGAGI. CDR3 in DNA: TGTGCCAGCAGCCTGGGGGACAGAACCACTGGCTACACCTTC. It translates to CASSLGDRTTGYTF.

The chain couples TRBV9 to TRBJ2-2; TRBD2 aligns across 12 bases. Germline V gene lookup returns CDR1 SGDLS and CDR2 YYNGEE. The CDR3 has 17 amino acids. Unmatched junction bases numbered 8, after V lost 4 bases and J lost 4 bases. This CDR3 is CASSPHGLAGSTGELFF. Here the CDR3 DNA reads TGTGCCAGCAGCCCACATGGACTAGCGGGAAGCACCGGGGAGCTGTTTTTT. The whole variable domain, remainder taken from reference TRBV9 and TRBJ2-2, is DSGVTQTPKHLITATGQRVTLRCSPRSGDLSVYWYQQSLDQGLQFLIQYYNGEERAKGNILERFSAQQFPDLHSELNLSSLELGDSALYFCASSPHGLAGSTGELFFGEGSRLTVL.

The chain links TRBV14 to TRBJ1-1; the D is unclear. The germline V gene encodes CDR1 SGHDN and CDR2 FVKESK. The CDR3 loop spans 15 amino acids. V was cut by 1 base and J by 2 bases, with 11 bases left in between. The CDR3 region has the DNA TGTGCCAGCAGCCAAGTCGGGCCAGCCAACACTGAAGCTTTCTTT. Its translation: CASSQVGPANTEAFF.

This chain joins TRBV15 and TRBJ2-3; TRBD2 matches 14 bases. V dropped 6 bases and J dropped 4; count of bases not matched to a gene: 3. Germline CDR1 and CDR2: LNHNV and YYDKDF (reference sequence). The CDR3 is 15 residues long. The CDR3 loop reads CATSLGLAGADTQYF. The CDR3 bases are TGTGCCACCAGTTTGGGACTAGCGGGGGCAGATACGCAGTATTTT.

This clone was seen just once. J is TRBJ2-5 and V is TRBV9, with D perhaps matching TRBD1 (7 bases). Looked up from germline, CDR1 is SGDLS and CDR2 is YYNGEE. Trimming left V 0 bases short and J 5 bases short, with 17 bases between. The CDR3 runs 16 residues. The CDR3 nucleotides read TGTGCCAGCAGCGTAGCCAGGGGGGTTTCTCAGGAGACCCAGTACTTC. Translated, it gives CASSVARGVSQETQYF.